The 7 T cell receptor beta chains listed next were all sequenced from one sample in a study of blood T cell repertoires in COVID-19. The protocol was immunoSEQ multiplex PCR, while the TCRdb copy is restricted to in-frame clones and leaves out a portion. This table has just over 650,000 clones, just under 90% appearing once. Sequencing used peripheral blood. The receptors originated from a woman younger than 30 with acute or convalescent COVID-19.

The V and J genes are TRBV21-1 and TRBJ2-3; the table's D call, TRBD2, has no DNA check behind it. TRBV21-1 is a known pseudogene. This CDR3 has 15 residues. CDR3 sequence reads: CASSPRDFRTDTQYF. The CDR3 DNA reads TGTGCCAGCAGCCCCCGGGACTTCCGCACAGATACGCAGTATTTT.

The rearrangement uses TRBV15 and TRBJ1-1; D perhaps matches TRBD1 (6 bases). The germline V and J ends were trimmed by 0 bases and 7 bases, with 15 bases remaining between them. CDR1 is LNHNV and CDR2 is YYDKDF in the germline V gene (reference sequence). CDR3 size: 15 residues. The CDR3 region is CATSRDEGVRNEAFF. The CDR3 DNA follows: TGTGCCACCAGCAGAGATGAGGGGGTCCGGAATGAAGCTTTCTTT.

The chain couples TRBV4-3 to TRBJ1-2; D is undetermined. CDR3 length equals 14 residues. Germline CDR1 reads LGHNA; CDR2 reads YSLEER. Trimming cost V 0 bases and J 0 bases, with 5 bases left between them. The chain's CDR3 is CASSQDSTNYGYTF. The CDR3 nucleotides read TGCGCCAGCAGCCAAGATTCAACTAACTATGGCTACACCTTC.

The CDR3: CASSLALSKTGPDEQYF. The CDR3 bases are TGCGCCAGCAGCTTGGCCCTCAGCAAGACAGGTCCGGACGAGCAGTACTTC. This chain links TRBV5-1 with TRBJ2-7; a possible D gene is TRBD1 (6 bases). Trimming removed 0 bases from V and 5 bases from J, with 21 bases in between. The germline gives CDR1 SGHRS, CDR2 YFSETQ. The CDR3 extends over 17 amino acids.

This clone was detected once. The chain joins TRBV30 to TRBJ1-4; D remains unclear. Germline V CDR1 and CDR2: GTSNPN, SVGIG (reference sequence). The CDR3 runs to 14 residues. V was shortened by 6 bases and J by 8 bases, with 19 bases between the two germline ends. CDR3 residues: CACPKRWEREKLFF. DNA of the CDR3: TGTGCCTGCCCTAAGAGGTGGGAGAGGGAAAAACTGTTTTTT.

V gene TRBV4-2 combines with J gene TRBJ1-5, with TRBD1 matching over 8 bases. This CDR3 contains 17 residues. V was clipped by 1 base and J by 7 bases; unmatched bases: 12. Germline-derived CDR1 and CDR2 are LGHNA and YNFKEQ. The CDR3 is CASSQGPSDRVEQPQHF. For the CDR3, the DNA is TGTGCCAGCAGCCAAGGCCCCTCGGACAGGGTGGAACAGCCCCAGCATTTT.

The V call is TRBV9, the J call TRBJ2-3; a possible D gene is TRBD1 (7 bases). The CDR3 consists of 17 residues. Germline loops: CDR1 SGDLS, CDR2 YYNGEE. The V gene lost 3 bases and the J gene lost 2 bases, with 19 bases spanning the gap. CDR3 nucleotides: TGTGCCAGCAGCGCCAGGGGGACAGCGGGCTTCACAGATACGCAGTATTTT. It specifies CASSARGTAGFTDTQYF. Full variable domain (missing parts from reference TRBV9 and TRBJ2-3): DSGVTQTPKHLITATGQRVTLRCSPRSGDLSVYWYQQSLDQGLQFLIQYYNGEERAKGNILERFSAQQFPDLHSELNLSSLELGDSALYFCASSARGTAGFTDTQYFGPGTRLTVL.